The present T cell receptor beta chain was sequenced within a study of T cell responses to AZD1222 COVID-19 vaccine. The CDR3 extends over 13 amino acids. CDR1 is SGHAT, CDR2 FQNNGV, per germline. Trimming pared 1 base from V and 4 bases from J, leaving 7 bases between. Data came from immunoSEQ multiplex PCR; TCRdb stores just in-frame clones and leaves some out. The table includes tens of thousands of clones, approximately 90% detected once. The clonotype was recovered from an adult in good health. The material was peripheral blood, obtained on day 0 of AZD1222 vaccination. The chain couples TRBV11-2 to TRBJ1-2, with a tentative D call TRBD1 (5 bases). DNA of the CDR3: TGTGCCAGCAGCTTAGGGGGGTTCTATGGCTACACCTTC. Translating gives CASSLGGFYGYTF.